The 24 T cell receptor beta chains given below trace back to one sample, sequenced in a study of blood T cell repertoires in COVID-19. Produced via immunoSEQ multiplex PCR; TCRdb's table is partial and in-frame only. Of 140,000 to 150,000 clones listed, 84% were seen once; the top ten hold approximately 8.9%. Specimen: peripheral blood. These receptors all stem from a man in his thirties or forties with COVID-19, enrolled during active disease.

The J gene is TRBJ1-1, the V gene TRBV6-1; no firm D call. The CDR3 is 11 amino acids. From germline, CDR1 is MNHNS and CDR2 SASEGT. V lost 7 bases to trimming and J lost 4 bases, with 7 bases between them. The CDR3 region is CASIGGTEAFF. Written as DNA, the CDR3 is TGTGCCAGCATAGGAGGCACTGAAGCTTTCTTT.

The chain joins TRBV7-2 to TRBJ1-5, with D perhaps TRBD1 (5 bases). V lost 1 base and J lost 3, with 7 bases in between. Per germline, CDR1 SGHTA and CDR2 FQGNSA. The CDR3 covers 14 residues. In nucleotides, the CDR3 is TGTGCCAGCAGCTTAGGACAGACCAATCAGCCCCAGCATTTT. Its protein product is CASSLGQTNQPQHF.

This chain joins TRBV18 and TRBJ1-2; D gene ambiguous. CDR3 length: 13 residues. The germline gives CDR1 KGHSH, CDR2 LQKENI. Trimming stripped 2 bases from V and 2 bases from J, with 6 bases between. CDR3 protein: CASSPEENYGYTF. The DNA for the CDR3 is TGTGCCAGCTCACCAGAGGAAAACTATGGCTACACCTTC.

The rearrangement links TRBV10-2 to TRBJ2-7, with 10 bases lining up with TRBD1. This CDR3 region has 14 residues. Germline assignment: CDR1 WSHSY and CDR2 SAAADI. V gave up 2 bases and J gave up 2 bases; unmatched junction bases: 0. This CDR3 is CASSEGTGAYEQYF. In DNA, the CDR3 is TGCGCCAGCAGTGAGGGGACAGGGGCCTACGAGCAGTACTTC.

J is TRBJ2-1 and V is TRBV5-1; 8 bases map to TRBD2. The CDR3 totals 13 residues. V was clipped by 4 bases and J by 8 bases; unmatched bases: 5. Germline V gene data show CDR1 as SGHRS and CDR2 as YFSETQ. Written as DNA, the CDR3 is TGCGCCAGCAGCCTATACGGGAGGGATGAGCAGTTCTTC. This gives the protein CASSLYGRDEQFF.

The gene calls are TRBV19 and TRBJ2-4; 13 bases map to TRBD2. Germline V gene lookup returns CDR1 LNHDA and CDR2 SQIVND (reference sequence). Trimming cost V 0 bases and J 0 bases; bases outside gene matches: 8. This CDR3 region has 20 residues. The CDR3 loop is CASSIDSGLAGALAKNIQYF. CDR3 DNA sequence: TGTGCCAGTAGTATAGATTCAGGACTAGCGGGGGCCTTAGCCAAAAACATTCAGTACTTC.

The rearrangement uses TRBV9 and TRBJ2-3; 7 bases are a match to TRBD1. This CDR3 is built from 15 residues. V shed 1 base and J 2 bases; nucleotides not matched to a gene: 4. Germline V CDR1 and CDR2: SGDLS, YYNGEE. The CDR3 loop reads CASSVQGVTTDTQYF. DNA of the CDR3: TGTGCCAGCAGCGTACAGGGGGTTACCACAGATACGCAGTATTTT.

The chain employs TRBV10-3 and TRBJ1-2; D gene unclear. Germline CDR1 reads ENHRY; CDR2 reads SYGVKD. The CDR3 runs 13 residues. The V end lost 5 bases, the J end lost 2 bases, and 9 bases lay between the germline ends. The CDR3 reads CAISLDGNYGYTF. As DNA, the CDR3 is TGTGCCATCAGTCTTGACGGGAACTATGGCTACACCTTC.

The chain employs TRBV5-6 and TRBJ1-3; no clear D gene. Germline loops: CDR1 SGHDT, CDR2 YYEEEE. V gave up 0 bases and J gave up 7 bases, with 8 bases separating them. This CDR3 comprises 13 residues. The CDR3 loop reads CASSLGRENTIYF. The CDR3, as DNA: TGTGCCAGCAGCTTGGGACGGGAGAACACCATATATTTT.

The chain employs TRBV28 and TRBJ2-7; 8 nucleotides line up with TRBD1. V was pared by 5 bases and J by 2 bases, with 8 bases of the junction left unmatched. Germline V gives CDR1 MDHEN, CDR2 SYDVKM. The CDR3 extends over 15 amino acids. CDR3 sequence (DNA): TGTGCCAGCAGTCCAGACAGGGGTAGAACCTACGAGCAGTACTTC. As protein: CASSPDRGRTYEQYF.

The chain is built from TRBV4-2 and TRBJ1-1; 7 bases are shared with TRBD1. The V segment lost 1 base and the J segment 2 bases; nucleotides outside the gene matches: 4. The length of the CDR3 is 15 residues. In germline, CDR1 is LGHNA, CDR2 YNFKEQ. CDR3 loop: CASSQAGQLNTEAFF. The CDR3 bases are TGTGCCAGCAGCCAAGCGGGACAGCTAAACACTGAAGCTTTCTTT.

As DNA, the CDR3 is TGTGCCAGCAGTAGCGGGAGGGCCTTCTACGAGCAGTACTTC. Amino acid sequence: CASSSGRAFYEQYF. V gene TRBV2 combines with J gene TRBJ2-7; TRBD2 matches at 10 bases. V dropped 5 bases and J dropped 3; count of bases not matched to a gene: 4. The CDR3 consists of 14 residues. Germline V lookup: CDR1 SNHLY, CDR2 FYNNEI.

The chain is built from TRBV7-3 and TRBJ1-6; 8 bases map to TRBD1. The V gene end was trimmed by 1 base and the J gene end by 8 bases; junction bases not matched to a gene: 4. The CDR3 covers 15 residues. CDR1 and CDR2 from the germline V gene are SGHTA and FQGTGA. The DNA for the CDR3 is TGTGCCAGCAGCTTAAGGGACAGGACTGATTCACCCCTCCACTTT. Protein sequence: CASSLRDRTDSPLHF.

This chain joins TRBV28 and TRBJ1-5, with D maybe TRBD1 (5 bases). CDR3 size: 14 residues. From germline, CDR1 is MDHEN and CDR2 SYDVKM. The V gene lost 3 bases and the J gene lost 7 bases, with 13 bases spanning the gap. For the CDR3, the DNA is TGTGCCAGCAGTTTCCTCCAAGGGGTCCAGCCCCAGCATTTT. Its translation: CASSFLQGVQPQHF. Combining the CDR3 with reference TRBV28 and TRBJ1-5 gives the whole variable domain DVKVTQSSRYLVKRTGEKVFLECVQDMDHENMFWYRQDPGLGLRLIYFSYDVKMKEKGDIPEGYSVSREKKERFSLILESASTNQTSMYLCASSFLQGVQPQHFGDGTRLSIL.

The rearrangement joins TRBV11-2 to TRBJ1-2; no clear D. Germline-derived CDR1 and CDR2 are SGHAT and FQNNGV. The CDR3 runs 12 residues. Trimming took off 2 bases at V and 6 bases at J, with 7 bases between the two ends. In DNA form, the CDR3 reads TGTGCCAGCAGCTTACCAATTGATGGCTACACCTTC. Protein sequence: CASSLPIDGYTF.

The J gene is TRBJ1-2, the V gene TRBV6-5; a possible D gene is TRBD1 (6 bases). Deletions cut 2 bases from V and 7 bases from J, with 14 bases between. Germline CDR1 reads MNHEY; CDR2 reads SVGAGI. The CDR3 spans 14 residues. CDR3 loop: CASSYGGGPGGYTF. CDR3 nucleotides: TGTGCCAGCAGTTACGGTGGGGGCCCTGGTGGCTACACCTTC.

The rearrangement joins TRBV7-9 to TRBJ2-5, with D unclear. The CDR3 runs to 17 residues. Deletions cut 3 bases from V and 1 base from J, with 18 bases between. The V gene's germline CDR1 is SEHNR and CDR2 FQNEAQ (reference sequence). The chain's CDR3 is CASSFTTPQPFQETQYF. The CDR3 nucleotides read TGTGCCAGCAGCTTCACCACTCCACAGCCATTCCAAGAGACCCAGTACTTC.

V gene TRBV28 combines with J gene TRBJ2-3; TRBD2 matches 13 bases. Germline values: CDR1 MDHEN, CDR2 SYDVKM. The CDR3 runs 18 residues. Unmatched junction bases numbered 16, after V lost 7 bases and J lost 6 bases. The DNA for the CDR3 is TGTGCCAGCACCGGAGTGGGACTAGCGGGAAGGGGTGCGGATACGCAGTATTTT. Translating gives CASTGVGLAGRGADTQYF.

This chain joins TRBV24-1 and TRBJ2-1; TRBD2 might be the D (6 bases). The CDR3 spans 16 residues. In germline, CDR1 is KGHDR, CDR2 SFDVKD. V was pared by 4 bases and J by 0 bases, with 12 bases between. The DNA for the CDR3 is TGTGCCACCAGTGACCAGTCGCGGGGCTCCTACAATGAGCAGTTCTTC. It yields the protein CATSDQSRGSYNEQFF.

This clone was recorded only once. V gene TRBV10-3 combines with J gene TRBJ1-1, with D maybe TRBD1 (6 bases). Germline V gene sequence: CDR1 ENHRY, CDR2 SYGVKD. V lost 4 bases and J 4 bases, leaving 13 bases between the germline ends. The CDR3 contains 14 residues. The CDR3 region has the DNA TGTGCCATCAGTGGGTCAGACAGGATCACTGAAGCTTTCTTT. Translated: CAISGSDRITEAFF.

The DNA for the CDR3 is TGTGCCAGCAGTTTATTCGGAGGGCCTATTGGAGATACGCAGTATTTT. This translates into CASSLFGGPIGDTQYF. This chain joins TRBV6-2 or TRBV6-3 and TRBJ2-3; tentatively, D is TRBD2 (6 bases). CDR1 is MNHEY and CDR2 is SVGEGT in the germline V gene. V lost 4 bases, J lost 5 bases, and 19 bases lay in between. CDR3 length equals 16 residues.

The CDR3 region is CASSLKRLSSYEQYF. CDR3 DNA: TGTGCCAGCAGCTTGAAGCGGTTAAGCTCCTACGAGCAGTACTTC. The J gene is TRBJ2-7, the V gene TRBV7-4; maybe TRBD2 (5 bases). Trimming removed 3 bases from V and 0 bases from J, with 12 bases in between. The germline gives CDR1 SGHVT, CDR2 SQSDAQ. The CDR3 is 15 residues long. Complete variable domain (other parts from reference TRBV7-4 and TRBJ2-7): GAGVSQSPRYKVAKRGRDVALRCDSISGHVTLYWYRQTLGQGSEVLTYSQSDAQRDKSGRPSGRFSAERPERSVSTLKIQRTEQGDSAVYLCASSLKRLSSYEQYFGPGTRLTVT.

This CDR3 reads CASSQGLAGNYEQYF. CDR3 bases: TGCGCCAGCAGCCAAGGACTAGCGGGGAACTACGAGCAGTACTTC. J is TRBJ2-7 and V is TRBV4-3; 11 bases match TRBD2. Looked up from germline, CDR1 is LGHNA and CDR2 is YSLEER. Trimming removed 1 base from V and 3 bases from J; junction bases left unmatched: 2. CDR3 length: 15 amino acids.

This clone was seen only once. V is TRBV28 and J is TRBJ1-2, with D hard to call. Germline loops: CDR1 MDHEN, CDR2 SYDVKM. The length of the CDR3 is 12 residues. Deletions cut 9 bases from V and 2 bases from J, with 10 bases between. In DNA, the CDR3 is TGTGCCAGTTCCCTTATCAACTATGGCTACACCTTC. Translated, it gives CASSLINYGYTF.